A single sample is the source of the 25 T cell receptor beta chains below, sequenced in a study of blood T cell repertoires in COVID-19. Generated by immunoSEQ multiplex PCR, the TCRdb table keeps only in-frame clones and is missing some. There are about 250,000 clones in the sample; approximately 83% occur only once, and roughly 27% lies in the top ten. Sequenced material: peripheral blood. These receptors were taken from a man aged 35 to 55 with acute or convalescent COVID-19.

The chain employs TRBV3-1 (or the pseudogene TRBV3-2) and TRBJ2-2; no clear D. Germline values: CDR1 LGHDT, CDR2 YNNKEL (reference sequence). Trimming removed 1 base from V and 2 bases from J, with 5 bases in between. CDR3 length: 14 amino acids. This chain's CDR3 is CASSQVSNTGELFF. The CDR3 bases are TGTGCCAGCAGCCAAGTCTCTAACACCGGGGAGCTGTTTTTT.

The chain combines TRBV2 with TRBJ1-5, with 8 bases lining up with TRBD1. The germline CDR1 and CDR2 sequences are SNHLY and FYNNEI. J was trimmed by 7 bases and V by 6 bases; bases with no gene match: 11. The CDR3 is made up of 15 amino acids. CDR3 nucleotides: TGTGCCAGCAGCCTCATCAGGGGGCAATTACAGCCCCAGCATTTT. Translation: CASSLIRGQLQPQHF.

In this sample, this clone turned up a few times. CDR3 nucleotides: TGCGCCAGCAGCGGAACCGGCCGGGACGAGCAGTACTTC. It translates to CASSGTGRDEQYF. V usage is TRBV10-1 and J usage is TRBJ2-7; D is ambiguous. This CDR3 has 13 amino acids. V was cut by 6 bases and J by 5 bases, with 14 bases left in between. Germline V gene data show CDR1 as WNHNN and CDR2 as SYGVQD (reference sequence).

The chain links TRBV6-6 to TRBJ2-5, with a possible D match to TRBD2 (6 bases). The CDR3 consists of 12 residues. Trimming left V 11 bases short and J 5 bases short, with 15 bases between. Germline CDR1 MNHNY, CDR2 SVGAGI (reference sequence). CDR3 residues: CAAGPGRETQYF. For the CDR3, the DNA is TGTGCCGCTGGACCGGGGAGGGAGACCCAGTACTTC.

This clone was seen only a few times. This chain uses TRBV25-1 with TRBJ1-4; D unclear. This CDR3 spans 12 amino acids. Germline assignment: CDR1 MGHDK and CDR2 SYGVNS. The V gene lost 4 bases and the J gene lost 4 bases, with 4 bases spanning the gap. The DNA of the CDR3 is TGTGCCAGCAGTGGGAGTAATGAAAAACTGTTTTTT. This gives the protein CASSGSNEKLFF.

V is TRBV30 and J is TRBJ1-4; weak D call: TRBD1 (5 bases). The V end was cut by 3 bases, the J end by 8 bases, with 13 bases between. CDR3 size: 13 residues. CDR1 and CDR2 from the germline V gene are GTSNPN and SVGIG (reference sequence). The CDR3 bases are TGTGCCTGGAGGGGGGGTGTACGGGAAAAACTGTTTTTT. Protein sequence: CAWRGGVREKLFF.

V and J are TRBV2 and TRBJ2-1, with D possibly being TRBD1 (5 bases). The CDR3 runs 11 residues. Germline V gene sequence: CDR1 SNHLY, CDR2 FYNNEI. Trimming took off 9 bases at V and 10 bases at J, with 13 bases between the two ends. The DNA of the CDR3 is TGTGCCAGTAACCCCGACAGAGAGCAGTTCTTC. It codes for CASNPDREQFF.

The gene calls are TRBV19 and TRBJ1-5, with D possibly being TRBD1 (6 bases). Looked up from germline, CDR1 is LNHDA and CDR2 is SQIVND (reference sequence). This CDR3 spans 14 amino acids. With 4 bases removed from V and 7 bases from J, the gap between germline ends came to 14 bases. The CDR3 nucleotides read TGTGCCAGTAGTAGGGGGCGGGGGGGGCAGCCCCAGCATTTT. Its protein is CASSRGRGGQPQHF.

This clone has a single count. This sequence joins TRBV3-1 (or the pseudogene TRBV3-2) and TRBJ2-5; 7 positions match TRBD2. Per germline, CDR1 LGHDT and CDR2 YNNKEL (reference sequence). The CDR3 spans 14 residues. Trimming cost V 2 bases and J 2 bases; bases outside gene matches: 2. The CDR3 bases are TGTGCCAGCAGCCAATCCGGGGGGCAAGAGACCCAGTACTTC. Translated, it gives CASSQSGGQETQYF.

This CDR3 is CASSKRLAGGPTDTQYF. For the CDR3, the DNA is TGTGCCAGCAGCAAACGACTAGCGGGAGGACCTACAGATACGCAGTATTTT. The genes are TRBV11-3 and TRBJ2-3; the match to TRBD2 covers 13 bases. The CDR3 is made up of 17 amino acids. Per germline, CDR1 SGHNT and CDR2 YENEEA. V shed 5 bases, J shed 3 bases, and the junction held 8 bases outside the gene matches.

The rearrangement joins TRBV18 to TRBJ2-5; TRBD2 aligns across 11 bases. The trim removed 4 bases at V and 9 bases at J, leaving 10 bases unmatched. The CDR3 covers 15 residues. Germline assignment: CDR1 KGHSH and CDR2 LQKENI. The CDR3 protein is CASSLPTSGAAAQYF. The DNA of the CDR3 is TGTGCCAGCTCACTACCGACTAGCGGGGCCGCCGCCCAGTACTTC.

The chain couples TRBV15 to TRBJ2-5; 8 bases map to TRBD1. Germline CDR1 LNHNV, CDR2 YYDKDF (reference sequence). This CDR3 is built from 17 residues. J lost 4 bases, V lost 2 bases, and 12 bases had no gene match. CDR3 nucleotide sequence: TGTGCCACCAGCAGACCCCAGGGGGCGCGTTCTATAGAGACCCAGTACTTC. Residues: CATSRPQGARSIETQYF.

This clone came up a few times. The genes are TRBV12-5 and TRBJ1-6; D possibly corresponds to TRBD1 (6 bases). The germline V and J ends were trimmed by 2 bases and 9 bases, with 32 bases remaining between them. There are 21 residues in the CDR3. Per the germline V gene, CDR1 is LGHNT and CDR2 is FRNRAP. CDR3 sequence (DNA): TGTGCTAGTGGTTTGTTATTGGTGGGGCCCAGGGGACCTCCGCTTAGTTCACCCCTCCACTTT. Its translation is CASGLLLVGPRGPPLSSPLHF. Together with reference TRBV12-5 and TRBJ1-6, the CDR3 gives the full variable domain: DARVTQTPRHKVTEMGQEVTMRCQPILGHNTVFWYRQTMMQGLELLAYFRNRAPLDDSGMPKDRFSAEMPDATLATLKIQPSEPRDSAVYFCASGLLLVGPRGPPLSSPLHFGNGTRLTVT.

The rearrangement links TRBV3-1 (or the pseudogene TRBV3-2) to TRBJ1-1, with a tentative D call TRBD1 (6 bases). V was cut by 2 bases and J by 11 bases, with 12 bases left in between. Germline CDR1 LGHDT, CDR2 YNNKEL (reference sequence). The CDR3 is 12 residues long. The CDR3 region is CASSQLAGEAFF. The CDR3 coding sequence is TGTGCCAGCAGCCAACTAGCAGGGGAGGCTTTCTTT.

The chain combines TRBV5-4 with TRBJ2-1; 11 bases match TRBD2. CDR3 length equals 15 residues. The germline V gene encodes CDR1 SGHNT and CDR2 YYREEE (reference sequence). V trimming: 3 bases; J trimming: 8 bases; junction bases outside the gene matches: 7. The CDR3 coding sequence is TGTGCCAGCAGCTCCTTAGCGGGAGGGGTCTATGAGCAGTTCTTC. It specifies CASSSLAGGVYEQFF.

The chain carries TRBV1 and TRBJ2-7; TRBD2 was called by the table and not checked on the DNA. TRBV1 represents a pseudogene. The CDR3 has 12 residues. The CDR3 nucleotides read TGCACCAGCAAACCGGGAGGGGCGGAGCAGTACTTC. Translation gives CTSKPGGAEQYF.

The chain recombines TRBV6-2 or TRBV6-3 with TRBJ2-1, with D possibly TRBD2 on 6 matching bases. The germline V gene has CDR1 MNHEY and CDR2 SVGEGT. The length of the CDR3 is 14 residues. Trimming shortened V by 2 bases and J by 7 bases, and 12 bases separated the two germline ends. Here the CDR3 DNA reads TGTGCCAGCAGTTACCCCGGGACTGCAAATGAGCAGTTCTTC. This translates into CASSYPGTANEQFF.

The V call is TRBV30, the J call TRBJ1-2; 9 bases agree with TRBD1. V gave up 0 bases and J gave up 7 bases; unmatched junction bases: 12. Germline V gene data show CDR1 as GTSNPN and CDR2 as SVGIG (reference sequence). The CDR3 totals 16 residues. The CDR3 nucleotides read TGTGCCTGGAGTGTACCCGGGACAGGGCGGTTGGGTGGCTACACCTTC. Its protein is CAWSVPGTGRLGGYTF.

The chain is built from TRBV6-5 and TRBJ1-2; D is uncertain. The ends were cut back, 3 bases at V and 6 bases at J, with 11 bases in the middle. The CDR3 is 13 amino acids. CDR1 and CDR2 from the germline V gene are MNHEY and SVGAGI. As DNA, the CDR3 is TGTGCCAGCAGTTATGCGGGAAGGGATGGCTACACCTTC. Protein: CASSYAGRDGYTF.

The chain recombines TRBV19 with TRBJ1-1; 10 bases are a match to TRBD1. J lost 0 bases, V lost 7 bases, and 5 bases had no gene match. CDR3 length equals 15 residues. The germline CDR1 and CDR2 sequences are LNHDA and SQIVND (reference sequence). CDR3 coding DNA: TGTGCCAGTACCCTGGGACAGGGGATGAACACTGAAGCTTTCTTT. As protein: CASTLGQGMNTEAFF.

This clone was picked up a small number of times. The chain links TRBV12-3 or TRBV12-4 to TRBJ1-3; TRBD1 is a possible D gene (6 bases). The V end lost 6 bases, the J end lost 7 bases, and 13 bases lay between the germline ends. The CDR3 spans 13 residues. CDR3 protein: CASRTRTGNTIYF. DNA for the CDR3: TGTGCCAGCAGGACCCGAACAGGGAACACCATATATTTT.

The chain combines TRBV29-1 with TRBJ1-3; D gene uncertain. Germline assignment: CDR1 SQVTM and CDR2 ANQGSEA. The CDR3 is 13 residues long. V was shortened by 1 base and J by 7 bases, with 11 bases between the two germline ends. For the CDR3, the DNA is TGCAGCGTTGAAGTAATTTCGGAGAACACCATATATTTT. It is translated as CSVEVISENTIYF.

The CDR3, as DNA: TGTGCCAGCAGCGCCCGACAGGGGGCCTACGAGCAGTACTTC. As protein: CASSARQGAYEQYF. The chain recombines TRBV3-1 (or the pseudogene TRBV3-2) with TRBJ2-7; 9 bases agree with TRBD1. Germline CDR1 reads LGHDT; CDR2 reads YNNKEL (reference sequence). Trimming cost V 5 bases and J 2 bases; bases outside gene matches: 4. The CDR3 consists of 14 residues.

The chain carries TRBV15 and TRBJ2-1; 12 bases line up with TRBD1. Germline V gives CDR1 LNHNV, CDR2 YYDKDF (reference sequence). This CDR3 is built from 17 residues. V was pared by 0 bases and J by 7 bases, with 7 bases of the junction left unmatched. The CDR3 protein is CATSRERDRGRRNEQFF. CDR3 in DNA: TGTGCCACCAGCAGAGAGAGGGACAGGGGGCGCAGGAATGAGCAGTTCTTC.

The chain employs TRBV5-6 and TRBJ1-5; D is undetermined. Trimming removed 2 bases at V and 7 bases at J, with 7 bases between. The CDR3 sequence is 12 residues long. CDR1 is SGHDT and CDR2 is YYEEEE in the germline V gene. In nucleotides, the CDR3 is TGTGCCAGCAGCTTTCGGAGACAGCCCCAGCATTTT. It yields the protein CASSFRRQPQHF. The variable domain in full, completed from reference TRBV5-6 and TRBJ1-5, reads DAGVTQSPTHLIKTRGQQVTLRCSPKSGHDTVSWYQQALGQGPQFIFQYYEEEERQRGNFPDRFSGHQFPNYSSELNVNALLLGDSALYLCASSFRRQPQHFGDGTRLSIL.